By frequency, the clone carrying this T cell receptor beta chain registers medium-sized (0.01 to 0.1%). Its specificity is unknown. Preparation of the TCR beta libraries relied on UMI-labeled 5' RACE. Original processing notes: Functional CDR3 beta clonotype counts ranged from 3,000 to 18,000 in each TCR beta library. TCRdb derives one entry per CDR3 protein from the 5' RACE reads, leaving out DNA. For this entry, the V and J calls and clone size follow TCRdb and not the study's own pipeline. This repertoire includes some 6,100 distinct CDR3 sequences. The sample belongs to a study of human CD8 memory T cell subsets. Study-wide results and limits: Apart from T cell receptor beta chains, no chains were sequenced in the study. Stem-like memory and precursor exhausted T cell populations exhibited comparably high diversity, in distinction to effector memory cells. Estimation by Chao1 suggested that stem-like memory T cells had more diversity than did precursor exhausted T cells.

There are 18 residues in the CDR3. TPEX cells, early memory CD8+ T cells with exhausted-like traits, were CCR7+ PD-1+ TIGIT+. The receptor was derived from a human donor in good health. Sample: CD8+ T cells from PBMCs. The gene calls are TRBV12-3 or TRBV12-4 and TRBJ1-1; TCRdb calls TRBD1, which cannot be checked without DNA. The CDR3 loop reads CASIFPRTGGGQNTEAFF.